The 25 T cell receptor beta chains listed next were all sequenced from one sample in a study of CD8+CD57+ T cells in acquired aplastic anemia. Regarding the study as a whole: Reduced diversity was recorded for CD8+CD57+ cells relative to total CD4+ and CD8+ pools in patients.

Genomic DNA was employed as the template in profiling TCR beta VDJ and CDR3. TCRdb ran MiXCR on the reads and lists one entry per CDR3 protein. The sample comprises roughly 17,000 distinct CDR3 sequences, approximately 38% of which are singletons, and approximately 86% rests with the top ten. No antigen is known for these receptors. Before being chosen for sequencing, patients had shown CD8+CD57+ cell expansion by flow cytometry. Material: CD8+CD57+ T cells sorted from PBMCs. Subset described: bead-enriched CD8+CD57+ effector memory T cells from SAA patients. These receptors all stem from a human donor with aplastic anemia.

The V gene is TRBV11-1, the J gene TRBJ2-3, with 9 bases aligning to TRBD1. CDR1 and CDR2 from the germline V gene are SGHAT and FQDESV (reference sequence). V dropped 5 bases and J dropped 4; count of bases not matched to a gene: 13. The CDR3 covers 17 residues. CDR3 residues: CASSLTPGQGGADTQYF. The CDR3 region has the DNA TGTGCCAGCAGCCTAACCCCGGGACAGGGAGGCGCAGATACGCAGTATTTT.

V is TRBV7-2 and J is TRBJ1-2; TRBD1 might be the D (5 bases). The CDR3 extends over 16 amino acids. Trimming stripped 0 bases from V and 4 bases from J, with 15 bases between. Germline V lookup: CDR1 SGHTA, CDR2 FQGNSA. The CDR3 loop is CASSLARGGERYGYTF. DNA of the CDR3: TGTGCCAGCAGCTTAGCGCGCGGGGGAGAGCGCTATGGCTACACCTTC.

The chain couples TRBV7-6 to TRBJ2-7; 8 positions agree with TRBD2. Germline V gene lookup returns CDR1 SGHVS and CDR2 FNYEAQ. V was pared by 5 bases and J by 7 bases, with 7 bases of the junction left unmatched. CDR3 length: 13 amino acids. The CDR3 DNA reads as TGTGCCAGCAGCCCGGGAGGGTCTCGGGAGCAGTACTTC. Its translation: CASSPGGSREQYF.

This clonotype occurred once. The chain joins TRBV11-2 to TRBJ2-1, with D possibly called TRBD1 or TRBD2 (5 bases each). Germline values: CDR1 SGHAT, CDR2 FQNNGV. This CDR3 contains 12 residues. The ends were cut back, 5 bases at V and 10 bases at J, with 12 bases in the middle. CDR3 bases: TGTGCCAGCAGCAGGGGAGTACGGGAGCAGTTCTTC. Translated, it gives CASSRGVREQFF.

The genes are TRBV18 and TRBJ2-2; the D call may be TRBD1 or TRBD2 (5 bases each). V gave up 0 bases and J gave up 6 bases, with 11 bases separating them. CDR1 is KGHSH, CDR2 LQKENI, per germline. The CDR3 contains 15 residues. The CDR3 region is CASSPPIPGPGELFF. CDR3 nucleotide sequence: TGTGCCAGCTCACCACCGATCCCGGGACCCGGGGAGCTGTTTTTT.

The chain uses TRBV7-2 and TRBJ2-1; 7 bases agree with TRBD2. V was clipped by 7 bases and J by 9 bases; unmatched bases: 3. The CDR3 loop spans 11 amino acids. In germline, CDR1 is SGHTA, CDR2 FQGNSA. The CDR3 loop is CASTGGTEQFF. Written as DNA, the CDR3 is TGTGCCAGCACCGGGGGGACTGAGCAGTTCTTC.

Only a few counts were recorded for this clonotype. The rearrangement links TRBV10-3 to TRBJ2-7; 11 nucleotides match TRBD2. The CDR3 contains 16 residues. Trimming at V came to 1 base and at J to 4 bases, leaving 6 bases not matched to a gene. In germline, CDR1 is ENHRY, CDR2 SYGVKD. CDR3 amino acids: CAISEYLAGGSYEQYF. The CDR3 nucleotides read TGTGCCATCAGTGAGTATCTAGCGGGAGGCTCATACGAGCAGTACTTC.

This clonotype was seen a handful of times. This rearrangement joins TRBV29-1 to TRBJ2-1; 12 bases are a match to TRBD1. Germline V gene lookup returns CDR1 SQVTM and CDR2 ANQGSEA. The length of the CDR3 is 16 residues. J gave up 6 bases and V 6 bases, and 12 bases lay outside the gene matches. CDR3 sequence: CSVDSGQGARGNEQFF. The CDR3 DNA reads as TGCAGCGTCGACTCGGGACAGGGGGCAAGAGGCAATGAGCAGTTCTTC.

This clonotype was seen a few times. The CDR3 region is CATSDPRTSGGHYNEQFF. CDR3 bases: TGTGCCACCAGTGATCCTCGGACTAGCGGGGGACACTACAATGAGCAGTTCTTC. The chain employs TRBV24-1 and TRBJ2-1; 13 bases are shared with TRBD2. The junction had 7 bases not matched to a gene; V was cut back by 3 bases and J by 3 bases. CDR1 is KGHDR, CDR2 SFDVKD, per germline. The CDR3 extends over 18 amino acids.

This clonotype was seen just once. The junction and the germline gene differ at one end; a read error may be behind it. V and J are TRBV25-1 and TRBJ2-7; D is perhaps TRBD1 (6 bases). The CDR3 runs 14 residues. Per the germline V gene, CDR1 is MGHDK and CDR2 is SYGVNS. CDR3 DNA sequence: TGTGCCAGCAGCGATCCCGGGACACCCTACGAGCGGTACTTC. Its protein product is CASSDPGTPYERYF.

V and J are TRBV6-5 and TRBJ1-1; 8 nucleotides agree with TRBD1. Germline loops: CDR1 MNHEY, CDR2 SVGAGI. With 0 bases clipped from V and 2 bases from J, the junction kept 11 bases outside the gene matches. This CDR3 has 18 amino acids. CDR3 protein: CASSYSNGLGQANTEAFF. CDR3 DNA: TGTGCCAGCAGTTACTCGAATGGGTTGGGACAGGCTAACACTGAAGCTTTCTTT.

V is TRBV20-1 and J is TRBJ2-7; the match to TRBD1 covers 10 bases. Germline values: CDR1 DFQATT, CDR2 SNEGSKA (reference sequence). V was clipped by 2 bases and J by 1 base; unmatched bases: 5. This CDR3 spans 15 amino acids. CDR3 bases: TGCAGTGCTAGATCGGGACAGGGGACGTCCTACGAGCAGTACTTC. Its protein is CSARSGQGTSYEQYF.

The rearrangement links TRBV5-8 to TRBJ2-1, with 7 bases that match TRBD2. CDR1 and CDR2 from the germline V gene are SGHTS and YDEGEE. V trimming: 3 bases; J trimming: 3 bases; junction bases outside the gene matches: 3. CDR3 length: 14 amino acids. The CDR3 DNA sequence: TGTGCCAGCAGCTGGCTAGCGGACTACAATGAGCAGTTCTTC. Translating gives CASSWLADYNEQFF.

The J gene is TRBJ1-2, the V gene TRBV20-1; D is ambiguous. The CDR3 is made up of 15 amino acids. The V gene lost 3 bases and the J gene lost 2 bases, with 16 bases spanning the gap. Per germline, CDR1 DFQATT and CDR2 SNEGSKA (reference sequence). Here the CDR3 DNA reads TGCAGTGCTAGCCCCATCGTGGCGCCGAACTATGGCTACACCTTC. This codes for CSASPIVAPNYGYTF.

This clonotype was counted at least ten times. V gene TRBV10-3 combines with J gene TRBJ2-7, with 8 positions matching TRBD1. This CDR3 comprises 14 residues. The germline V gene has CDR1 ENHRY and CDR2 SYGVKD. With V trimmed by 7 bases and J by 2 bases, 7 bases remained unmatched. CDR3 in DNA: TGTGCCATCACCCTTGGACAGGGTCCCTACGAGCAGTACTTC. This codes for CAITLGQGPYEQYF.

The chain recombines TRBV15 with TRBJ2-1, with D unresolved. The CDR3 is 14 amino acids. V was pared by 3 bases and J by 4 bases, with 10 bases between. CDR1 LNHNV and CDR2 YYDKDF come from the germline V gene (reference sequence). For the CDR3, the DNA is TGTGCCACCAGCAGTGATGCCGGGTACAATGAGCAGTTCTTC. Translation: CATSSDAGYNEQFF. Combining the CDR3 with reference TRBV15 and TRBJ2-1 gives the whole variable domain DAMVIQNPRYQVTQFGKPVTLSCSQTLNHNVMYWYQQKSSQAPKLLFHYYDKDFNNEADTPDNFQSRRPNTSFCFLDIRSPGLGDTAMYLCATSSDAGYNEQFFGPGTRLTVL.

There are many counts of this clonotype. This chain joins TRBV25-1 and TRBJ2-7, with D possibly matching TRBD1 (6 bases). V was cut by 3 bases and J by 0 bases, with 12 bases left in between. The CDR3 length is 15 residues. The germline gives CDR1 MGHDK, CDR2 SYGVNS. The DNA of the CDR3 is TGTGCCAGCAGTGATGGCAGGGGATCCTCCTACGAGCAGTACTTC. Translating it yields CASSDGRGSSYEQYF.

This clonotype was observed many times. The genes are TRBV6-5 and TRBJ2-7; no reliable D call. The CDR3 length is 16 residues. Germline V CDR1 and CDR2: MNHEY, SVGAGI. The germline V and J ends were trimmed by 0 bases and 0 bases, with 12 bases remaining between them. The CDR3 here is CASSYSSQSPSYEQYF. The CDR3 region has the DNA TGTGCCAGCAGTTACTCTTCCCAGAGCCCCTCCTACGAGCAGTACTTC.

V and J are TRBV20-1 and TRBJ2-7; 9 nucleotides align to TRBD2. Losses at the gene ends were 4 bases for V and 2 bases for J; bases not matched to a gene: 3. Germline lookup yields CDR1 DFQATT and CDR2 SNEGSKA (reference sequence). The CDR3 has 13 amino acids. Here the CDR3 reads CSATSGTTYEQYF. CDR3 coding DNA: TGCAGTGCTACTAGCGGGACGACCTACGAGCAGTACTTC.

This chain connects TRBV6-5 to TRBJ2-7; 7 nucleotides line up with TRBD1. CDR3 length: 15 residues. Trimming cost V 0 bases and J 7 bases; bases outside gene matches: 9. Germline V CDR1 and CDR2: MNHEY, SVGAGI. The CDR3 coding sequence is TGTGCCAGCAGTTACTCCGGGACAGCTTCGGGAGAGCAGTACTTC. Translated, it gives CASSYSGTASGEQYF.

CDR3 amino acids: CASSAQTGFVEQYF. Here the CDR3 DNA reads TGTGCCAGCAGCGCTCAGACGGGGTTCGTCGAGCAGTACTTC. This chain joins TRBV2 and TRBJ2-7; possibly TRBD2 for D (5 bases). Deletions cut 6 bases from V and 6 bases from J, with 18 bases between. The CDR3 runs 14 residues. Germline-derived CDR1 and CDR2 are SNHLY and FYNNEI.

V is TRBV6-4 and J is TRBJ2-3; 14 bases match TRBD2. This CDR3 spans 15 amino acids. CDR1 and CDR2 (germline): MRHNA, SNTAGT. V lost 3 bases to trimming and J lost 4 bases; unmatched junction nucleotides: 0. CDR3 protein: CASSETSGGADTQYF. In nucleotides, the CDR3 is TGTGCCAGCAGTGAGACTAGCGGGGGGGCAGATACGCAGTATTTT.

Regarding this clonotype: No conserved phenylalanine or tryptophan ends this CDR3, so it is likely a read error. The rearrangement links TRBV9 to TRBJ2-7; D possibly uses TRBD1 or TRBD2 (5 bases each). The length of the CDR3 is 18 residues. V lost 3 bases, J lost 0 bases, and 22 bases lay in between. Germline CDR1 SGDLS, CDR2 YYNGEE. In nucleotides, the CDR3 is TGTGCCAGCAGCGCCAGGAGCGAACTTCGGGGCAGCTCCTACGAGCAGTACTCC. Its translation: CASSARSELRGSSYEQYS.

The V and J genes are TRBV27 and TRBJ1-2, with D perhaps matching TRBD1 (6 bases). Germline V gene data show CDR1 as MNHEY and CDR2 as SMNVEV (reference sequence). The CDR3 has 12 residues. With 6 bases removed from V and 4 bases from J, the gap between germline ends came to 9 bases. The CDR3 sequence is CASSDRSYGYTF. For the CDR3, the DNA is TGTGCCAGCAGCGACAGGAGCTATGGCTACACCTTC.

The chain joins TRBV25-1 to TRBJ2-1; no reliable D call. The CDR3 is made up of 11 amino acids. Trimming pared 2 bases from V and 8 bases from J, leaving 4 bases between. CDR1 is MGHDK, CDR2 SYGVNS, per germline. In DNA form, the CDR3 reads TGTGCCAGCAGTGAAAATCATGAGCAGTTCTTC. Translated, it gives CASSENHEQFF.